Below, 20 T cell receptor beta chains from the same sample are listed, as sequenced in a study of early T cells in non-severe SARS-CoV-2 infection. TCRdb re-analysed the 5' RACE reads in MiXCR, keeping a single row per CDR3 protein. Here the sample spans tens of thousands of distinct CDR3 sequences, about 9.8% being singletons. The specimen was whole blood. The receptors originated from an adult who was a healthcare worker with PCR-confirmed SARS-CoV-2 infection or an uninfected control (not recorded which).

The sample holds a few counts of this clonotype. The chain links TRBV20-1 to TRBJ1-5; perhaps TRBD1 as D (6 bases). The CDR3 covers 14 residues. V was clipped by 6 bases and J by 6 bases, with 18 bases between them. Looked up from germline, CDR1 is DFQATT and CDR2 is SNEGSKA (reference sequence). This chain's CDR3 is CSADQTGNVQPQHF. The CDR3, as DNA: TGCAGTGCCGATCAAACAGGGAACGTTCAGCCCCAGCATTTT.

This clonotype turned up a few times. The chain employs TRBV5-1 and TRBJ2-3, with D unclear. The CDR3 has 16 amino acids. V was shortened by 4 bases and J by 3 bases, with 18 bases between the two germline ends. Germline CDR1 reads SGHRS; CDR2 reads YFSETQ. CDR3 protein: CASSPSGTTLTDTQYF. CDR3 DNA: TGCGCCAGCAGCCCCTCGGGCACTACCCTAACAGATACGCAGTATTTT.

This clonotype was detected many times. The chain employs TRBV30 and TRBJ2-2, with no clear D. Looked up from germline, CDR1 is GTSNPN and CDR2 is SVGIG (reference sequence). The V end lost 0 bases, the J end lost 7 bases, and 6 bases lay between the germline ends. This CDR3 has 12 residues. CDR3 coding DNA: TGTGCCTGGAGTGTATTCGGCGGGGAGCTGTTTTTT. This sequence encodes CAWSVFGGELFF.

The chain couples TRBV20-1 to TRBJ2-7; TRBD1 matches at 9 bases. The CDR3 loop spans 16 amino acids. V trimming: 3 bases; J trimming: 2 bases; junction bases outside the gene matches: 11. CDR1 DFQATT and CDR2 SNEGSKA come from the germline V gene (reference sequence). The CDR3 reads CSARDRGSRSPYEQYF. The DNA of the CDR3 is TGCAGTGCTAGGGACAGGGGCTCGCGGAGTCCCTACGAGCAGTACTTC.

This clonotype was picked up many times. The chain recombines TRBV7-6 with TRBJ2-1; D remains ambiguous. Germline CDR1 is SGHVS and CDR2 is FNYEAQ. The length of the CDR3 is 12 residues. V lost 1 base, J lost 10 bases, and 8 bases lay in between. The CDR3 DNA reads as TGTGCCAGCAGCTTAGTCGGCAGGGAGCAGTTCTTC. Amino acids: CASSLVGREQFF.

This clonotype was counted at least ten times. The J gene is TRBJ2-2, the V gene TRBV24-1; D possibly corresponds to TRBD1 (5 bases). Per the germline V gene, CDR1 is KGHDR and CDR2 is SFDVKD. V shed 12 bases and J shed 4 bases, with 17 bases lying between them. The CDR3 loop spans 14 amino acids. CDR3 residues: CAASSTASTGELFF. The CDR3 DNA is TGTGCCGCCTCCTCGACAGCGTCCACCGGGGAGCTGTTTTTT.

This chain joins TRBV7-9 and TRBJ1-1, with D tentatively TRBD1 (5 bases). Germline loops: CDR1 SEHNR, CDR2 FQNEAQ (reference sequence). The V gene lost 3 bases and the J gene lost 10 bases, with 12 bases spanning the gap. The CDR3 totals 12 residues. CDR3: CASSFTVQGAFF. The CDR3 nucleotides read TGTGCCAGCAGCTTTACCGTCCAGGGAGCTTTCTTT.

This clonotype has at least ten counts. This rearrangement joins TRBV28 to TRBJ2-1, with D unclear. V gave up 2 bases and J gave up 7 bases, with 0 bases separating them. CDR1 and CDR2 (germline): MDHEN, SYDVKM. The CDR3 contains 10 residues. The CDR3 DNA follows: TGTGCCAGCAGTTTAAATGAGCAGTTCTTC. As protein: CASSLNEQFF.

This chain uses TRBV27 with TRBJ1-4; tentatively, D is TRBD1 (6 bases). V was pared by 4 bases and J by 11 bases, with 17 bases between. In germline, CDR1 is MNHEY, CDR2 SMNVEV (reference sequence). CDR3 length equals 14 residues. CDR3 region: CASSSPGGEGKLFF. CDR3 DNA: TGTGCCAGCAGTTCTCCCGGGGGCGAGGGGAAACTGTTTTTT.

This clonotype was counted ten times or more. V usage is TRBV19 and J usage is TRBJ2-2, with D perhaps TRBD2 (5 bases). The CDR3 contains 15 residues. Germline assignment: CDR1 LNHDA and CDR2 SQIVND (reference sequence). V was cut by 4 bases and J by 0 bases, with 9 bases left in between. The CDR3 sequence is CASSNAGPNTGELFF. DNA of the CDR3: TGTGCCAGTAGTAACGCGGGCCCGAACACCGGGGAGCTGTTTTTT. The variable domain in full, completed from reference TRBV19 and TRBJ2-2, reads DGGITQSPKYLFRKEGQNVTLSCEQNLNHDAMYWYRQDPGQGLRLIYYSQIVNDFQKGDIAEGYSVSREKKESFPLTVTSAQKNPTAFYLCASSNAGPNTGELFFGEGSRLTVL.

This clonotype was detected only a few times. This chain uses TRBV18 with TRBJ2-5; 7 nucleotides agree with TRBD1. The V segment lost 6 bases and the J segment 3 bases; nucleotides outside the gene matches: 4. The CDR3 sequence is 13 residues long. The germline CDR1 and CDR2 sequences are KGHSH and LQKENI. For the CDR3, the DNA is TGTGCCAGCTCTCAACAGGGGAAAGAGACCCAGTACTTC. Its translation is CASSQQGKETQYF.

This clonotype appeared many times. This rearrangement joins TRBV7-9 to TRBJ2-1, with 12 bases identical to TRBD2. The CDR3 has 15 residues. Germline CDR1 is SEHNR and CDR2 is FQNEAQ (reference sequence). Trimming took 4 bases from V and 3 from J; bases not matched to a gene: 1. Here the CDR3 reads CASSSGLAGYNEQFF. Here the CDR3 DNA reads TGTGCCAGCAGCTCGGGACTAGCGGGCTACAATGAGCAGTTCTTC.

In its sample, this clonotype was seen a few times. This rearrangement joins TRBV12-3 or TRBV12-4 to TRBJ2-1, with D possibly TRBD1 on 7 matching bases. The CDR3 has 15 amino acids. The V end was cut by 5 bases, the J end by 8 bases, with 19 bases between. The CDR3 protein is CASSPQGGGDDEQFF. The CDR3 DNA sequence: TGTGCCAGCAGTCCCCAGGGGGGTGGGGATGATGAGCAGTTCTTC.

The rearrangement links TRBV10-3 to TRBJ1-2, with D unclear. Trimming stripped 1 base from V and 1 base from J, with 4 bases between. CDR1 is ENHRY and CDR2 is SYGVKD in the germline V gene. CDR3 size: 13 residues. The CDR3 bases are TGTGCCATCAGTGAGTTCCTTAACTATGGCTACACCTTC. Its protein product is CAISEFLNYGYTF.

This clonotype was observed a handful of times. This chain links TRBV7-8 with TRBJ2-7; D gene uncertain. V lost 3 bases and J lost 6, with 9 bases in between. This CDR3 has 12 amino acids. Germline values: CDR1 SGHVS, CDR2 FQNEAQ. The CDR3 DNA reads as TGTGCCAGCAGCTTCCCCCGAGGCGAGCAGTACTTC. It specifies CASSFPRGEQYF.

This sequence joins TRBV6-5 and TRBJ1-6; 8 bases fit TRBD1. The J segment lost 4 bases and the V segment lost 7 bases, leaving 6 bases of the junction unmatched. The length of the CDR3 is 15 residues. Germline V gene sequence: CDR1 MNHEY, CDR2 SVGAGI. The CDR3 region has the DNA TGTGCCAGCAAAGGAACAGGGGGGTATAATTCACCCCTCCACTTT. This codes for CASKGTGGYNSPLHF.

This clonotype was counted at least ten times. This chain connects TRBV7-3 to TRBJ2-2, with 8 positions matching TRBD2. The germline V gene encodes CDR1 SGHTA and CDR2 FQGTGA. The CDR3 has 14 residues. J gave up 6 bases and V 5 bases, and 5 bases lay outside the gene matches. CDR3 sequence reads: CASSNQAGAGELFF. The DNA of the CDR3 is TGTGCCAGCAGCAACCAAGCGGGAGCCGGGGAGCTGTTTTTT.

This clonotype was recorded many times. In DNA, the CDR3 is TGTGCCACCAGCAGAGCACAATTTGGCTACACCTTC. As protein: CATSRAQFGYTF. The chain links TRBV15 to TRBJ1-2, with D hard to call. Deletions cut 1 base from V and 7 bases from J, with 7 bases between. Per germline, CDR1 LNHNV and CDR2 YYDKDF (reference sequence). The CDR3 sequence is 12 residues long.

This clonotype was counted at least ten times. The chain has TRBV6-2 or TRBV6-3 and TRBJ1-5, with TRBD1 matching over 8 bases. Germline V lookup: CDR1 MNHEY, CDR2 SVGEGT. This CDR3 spans 16 amino acids. Trimming cost V 6 bases and J 5 bases; bases outside gene matches: 12. The CDR3 DNA reads as TGTGCCAGCAGCTCTCACTCAGGGGGCGTCGATCAGCCCCAGCATTTT. Translating it yields CASSSHSGGVDQPQHF.

For this clonotype: This sequence may be a read error, since a much larger clone differs from it by one base. The chain recombines TRBV28 with TRBJ2-1; 10 nucleotides agree with TRBD2. Germline CDR1 and CDR2: MDHEN and SYDVKM. The CDR3 is 15 residues long. V gave up 10 bases and J gave up 12 bases; unmatched junction bases: 18. CDR3 coding DNA: TGTGCCACCGAGGAGACTAAGCGGGAGGGTTATGTGCAGTTCTTC. Amino acids: CATEETKREGYVQFF.